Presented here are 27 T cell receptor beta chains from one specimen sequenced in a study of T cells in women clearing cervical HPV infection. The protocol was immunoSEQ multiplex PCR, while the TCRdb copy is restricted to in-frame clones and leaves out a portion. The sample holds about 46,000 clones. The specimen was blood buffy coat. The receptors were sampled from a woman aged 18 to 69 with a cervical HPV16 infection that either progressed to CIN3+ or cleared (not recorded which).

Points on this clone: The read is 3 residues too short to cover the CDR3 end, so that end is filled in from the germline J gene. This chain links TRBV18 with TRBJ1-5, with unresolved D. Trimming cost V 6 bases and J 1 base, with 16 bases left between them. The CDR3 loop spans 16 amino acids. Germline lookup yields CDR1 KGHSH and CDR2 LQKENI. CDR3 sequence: CASSGLTQGSNQPQHF. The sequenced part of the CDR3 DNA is TGTGCCAGCTCGGGCTTGACCCAAGGGAGCAATCAGCCC.

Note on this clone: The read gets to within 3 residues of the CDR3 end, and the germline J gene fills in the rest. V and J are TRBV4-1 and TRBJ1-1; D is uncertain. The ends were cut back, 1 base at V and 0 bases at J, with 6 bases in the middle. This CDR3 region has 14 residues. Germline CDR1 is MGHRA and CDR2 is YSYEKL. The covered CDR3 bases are TGCGCCAGCAGCCAAGTCAGGATGAACACTGAA. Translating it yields CASSQVRMNTE. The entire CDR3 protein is CASSQVRMNTEAFF.

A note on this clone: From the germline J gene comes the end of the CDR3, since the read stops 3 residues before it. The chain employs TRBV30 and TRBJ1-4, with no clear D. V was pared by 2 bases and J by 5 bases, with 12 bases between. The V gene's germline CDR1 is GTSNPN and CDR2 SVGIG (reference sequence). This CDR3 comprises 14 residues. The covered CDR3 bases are TGTGCCTGGAGTAGGCCCCCCGGGAATGAAAAA. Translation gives CAWSRPPGNEK. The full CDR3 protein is CAWSRPPGNEKLFF.

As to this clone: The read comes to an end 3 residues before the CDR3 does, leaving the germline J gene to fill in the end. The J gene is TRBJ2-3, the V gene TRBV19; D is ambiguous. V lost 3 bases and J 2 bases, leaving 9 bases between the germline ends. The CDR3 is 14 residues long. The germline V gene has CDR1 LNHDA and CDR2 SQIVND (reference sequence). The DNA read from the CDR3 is TGTGCCAGTAGTATTGAAGACAACACAGATACG. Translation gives CASSIEDNTDT. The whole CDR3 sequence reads CASSIEDNTDTQYF.

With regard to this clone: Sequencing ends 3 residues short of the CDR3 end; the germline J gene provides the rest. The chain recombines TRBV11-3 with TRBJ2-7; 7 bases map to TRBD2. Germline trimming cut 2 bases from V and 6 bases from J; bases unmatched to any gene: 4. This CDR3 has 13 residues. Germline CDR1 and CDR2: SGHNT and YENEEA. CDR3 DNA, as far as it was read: TGTGCCAGCAGCTTACGTTGGGGGGGCGAG. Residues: CASSLRWGGE. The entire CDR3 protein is CASSLRWGGEQYF.

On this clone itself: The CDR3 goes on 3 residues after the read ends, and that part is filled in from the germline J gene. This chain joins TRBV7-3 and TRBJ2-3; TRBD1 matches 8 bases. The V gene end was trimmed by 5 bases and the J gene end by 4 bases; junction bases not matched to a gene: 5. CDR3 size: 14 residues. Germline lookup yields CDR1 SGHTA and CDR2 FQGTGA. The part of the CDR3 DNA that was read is TGTGCCAGCAGCCCCCAGGGGGCCGCAGATACG. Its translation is CASSPQGAADT. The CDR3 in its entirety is CASSPQGAADTQYF.

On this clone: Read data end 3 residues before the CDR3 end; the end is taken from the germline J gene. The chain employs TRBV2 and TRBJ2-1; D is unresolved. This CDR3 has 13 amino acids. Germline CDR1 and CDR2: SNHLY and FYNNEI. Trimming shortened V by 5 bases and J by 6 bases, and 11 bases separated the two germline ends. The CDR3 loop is CASSKQNFNEQFF. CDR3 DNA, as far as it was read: TGTGCCAGCAGTAAACAGAACTTCAATGAG.

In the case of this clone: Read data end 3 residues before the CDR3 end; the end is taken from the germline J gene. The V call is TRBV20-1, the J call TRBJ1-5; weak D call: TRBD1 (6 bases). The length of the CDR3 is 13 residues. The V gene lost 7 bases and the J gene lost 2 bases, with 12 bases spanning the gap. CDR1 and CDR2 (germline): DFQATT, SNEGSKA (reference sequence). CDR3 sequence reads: CSGRGDGNQPQHF. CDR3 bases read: TGCAGTGGCAGGGGCGACGGCAATCAGCCC.

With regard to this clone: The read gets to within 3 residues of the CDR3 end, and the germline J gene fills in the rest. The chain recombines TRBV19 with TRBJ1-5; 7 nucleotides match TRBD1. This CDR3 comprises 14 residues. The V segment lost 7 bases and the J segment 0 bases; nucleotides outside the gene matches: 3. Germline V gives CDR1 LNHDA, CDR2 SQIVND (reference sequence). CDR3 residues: CASKTGDSNQPQHF. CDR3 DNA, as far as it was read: TGTGCCAGTAAAACAGGGGATAGCAATCAGCCC.

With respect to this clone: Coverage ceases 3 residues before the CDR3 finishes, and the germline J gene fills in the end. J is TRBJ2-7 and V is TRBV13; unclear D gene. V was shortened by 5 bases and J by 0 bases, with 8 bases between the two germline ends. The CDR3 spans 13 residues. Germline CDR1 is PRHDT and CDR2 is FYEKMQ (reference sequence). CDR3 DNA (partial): TGTGCCAGCAGCCGAGACTCCTCCTACGAG. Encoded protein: CASSRDSSYE. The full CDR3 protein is CASSRDSSYEQYF.

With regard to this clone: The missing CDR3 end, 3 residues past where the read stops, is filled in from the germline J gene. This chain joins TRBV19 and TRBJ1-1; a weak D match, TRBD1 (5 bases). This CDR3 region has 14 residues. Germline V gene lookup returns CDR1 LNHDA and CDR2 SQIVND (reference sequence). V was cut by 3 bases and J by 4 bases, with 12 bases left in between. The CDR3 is CASSIGTGGTEAFF. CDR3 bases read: TGTGCCAGTAGTATCGGGACGGGGGGCACTGAA.

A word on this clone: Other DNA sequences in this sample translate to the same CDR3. Partial CDR3 DNA: TGTGCCAGCTCACCAGGGGTAACAGGTCAGCCC. Amino acids: CASSPGVTGQP. The full CDR3 reads CASSPGVTGQPQHF. The J gene is TRBJ1-5, the V gene TRBV18; possibly TRBD1 for D (5 bases). The read is 3 residues too short to cover the CDR3 end, so that end is filled in from the germline J gene. Trimming shortened V by 2 bases and J by 6 bases, and 11 bases separated the two germline ends. The length of the CDR3 is 14 residues. Looked up from germline, CDR1 is KGHSH and CDR2 is LQKENI. Based on the CDR3 plus reference TRBV18 and TRBJ1-5, the full variable domain is NAGVMQNPRHLVRRRGQEARLRCSPMKGHSHVYWYRQLPEEGLKFMVYLQKENIIDESGMPKERFSAEFPKEGPSILRIQQVVRGDSAAYFCASSPGVTGQPQHFGDGTRLSIL.

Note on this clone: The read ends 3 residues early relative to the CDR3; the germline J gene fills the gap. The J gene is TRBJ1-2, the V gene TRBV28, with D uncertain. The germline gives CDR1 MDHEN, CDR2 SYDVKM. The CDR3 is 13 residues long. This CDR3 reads CASSLLAEGGYTF. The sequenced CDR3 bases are TGTGCCAGCAGTTTGCTAGCAGAAGGCGGC.

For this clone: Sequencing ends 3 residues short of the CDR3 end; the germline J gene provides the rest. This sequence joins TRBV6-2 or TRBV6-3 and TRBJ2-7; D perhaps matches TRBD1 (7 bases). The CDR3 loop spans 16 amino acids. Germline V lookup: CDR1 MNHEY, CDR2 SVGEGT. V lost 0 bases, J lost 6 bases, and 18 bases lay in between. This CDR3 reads CASSYSRDSPEGEQYF. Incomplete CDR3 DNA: TGTGCCAGCAGTTACTCGAGGGACAGTCCGGAGGGCGAG.

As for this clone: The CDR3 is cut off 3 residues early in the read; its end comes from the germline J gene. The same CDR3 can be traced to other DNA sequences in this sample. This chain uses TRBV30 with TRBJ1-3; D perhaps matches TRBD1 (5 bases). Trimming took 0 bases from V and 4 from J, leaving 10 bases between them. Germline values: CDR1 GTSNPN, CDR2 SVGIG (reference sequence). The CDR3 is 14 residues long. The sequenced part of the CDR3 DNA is TGTGCCTGGAGTGTTGGGGCGAGGGGAAACACC. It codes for CAWSVGARGNT. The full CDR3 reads CAWSVGARGNTIYF.

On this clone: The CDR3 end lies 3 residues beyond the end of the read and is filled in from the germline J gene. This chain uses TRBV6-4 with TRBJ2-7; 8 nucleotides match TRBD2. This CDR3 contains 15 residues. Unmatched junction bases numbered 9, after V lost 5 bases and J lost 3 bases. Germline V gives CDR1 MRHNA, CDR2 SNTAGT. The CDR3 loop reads CASSHCSGAYYEQYF. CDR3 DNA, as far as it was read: TGTGCCAGCAGTCACTGTAGCGGGGCCTACTACGAG.

The DNA read from the CDR3 is TGCAGTGCTCGGACAGGGGCGAACACTGAA. Protein: CSARTGANTE. The full CDR3 reads CSARTGANTEAFF. This chain connects TRBV20-1 to TRBJ1-1, with TRBD1 matching over 9 bases. The read is 3 residues too short to cover the CDR3 end, so that end is filled in from the germline J gene. This CDR3 spans 13 amino acids. Germline V gene lookup returns CDR1 DFQATT and CDR2 SNEGSKA (reference sequence). Trimming at V came to 5 bases and at J to 1 base, leaving 2 bases not matched to a gene.

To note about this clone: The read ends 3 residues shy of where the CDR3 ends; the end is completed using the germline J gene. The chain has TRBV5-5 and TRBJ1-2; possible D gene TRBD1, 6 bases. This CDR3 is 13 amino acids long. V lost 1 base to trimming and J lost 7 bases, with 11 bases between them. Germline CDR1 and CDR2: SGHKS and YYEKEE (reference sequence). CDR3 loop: CASSLIGGGGYTF. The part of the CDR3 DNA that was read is TGTGCCAGCAGCTTGATTGGGGGCGGTGGC.

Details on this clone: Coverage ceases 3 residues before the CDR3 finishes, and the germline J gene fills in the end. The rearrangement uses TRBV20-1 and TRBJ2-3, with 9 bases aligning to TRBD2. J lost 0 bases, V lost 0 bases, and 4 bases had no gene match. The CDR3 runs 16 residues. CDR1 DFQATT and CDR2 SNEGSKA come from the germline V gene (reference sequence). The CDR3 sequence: CSARDPTSGSTDTQYF. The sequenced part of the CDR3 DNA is TGCAGTGCTAGAGATCCTACTAGCGGGAGCACAGATACG.

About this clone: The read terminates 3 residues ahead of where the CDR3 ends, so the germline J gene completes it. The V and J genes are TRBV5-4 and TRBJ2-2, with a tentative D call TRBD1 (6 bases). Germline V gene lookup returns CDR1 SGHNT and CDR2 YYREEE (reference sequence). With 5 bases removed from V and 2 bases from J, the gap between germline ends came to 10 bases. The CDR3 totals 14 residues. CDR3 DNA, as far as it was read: TGTGCCAGCAGTGACAGGCGAAACACCGGGGAG. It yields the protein CASSDRRNTGE. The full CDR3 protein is CASSDRRNTGELFF.

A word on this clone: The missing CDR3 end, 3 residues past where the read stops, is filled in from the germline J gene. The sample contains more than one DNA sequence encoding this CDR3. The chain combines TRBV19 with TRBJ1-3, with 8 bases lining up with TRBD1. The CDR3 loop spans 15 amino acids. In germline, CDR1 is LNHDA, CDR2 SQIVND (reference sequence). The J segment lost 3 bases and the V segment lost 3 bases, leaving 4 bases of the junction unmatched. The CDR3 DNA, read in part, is TGTGCCAGTAGTATCCAGGGGGCCGGTGGAAACACC. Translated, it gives CASSIQGAGGNT. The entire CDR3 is CASSIQGAGGNTIYF.

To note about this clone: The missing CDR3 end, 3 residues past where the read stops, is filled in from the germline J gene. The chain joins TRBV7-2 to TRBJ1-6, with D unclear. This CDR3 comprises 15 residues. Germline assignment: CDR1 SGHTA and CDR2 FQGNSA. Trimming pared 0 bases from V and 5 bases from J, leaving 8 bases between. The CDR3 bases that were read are TGTGCCAGCAGCTTAGCCCCGTATAATAATTCACCC. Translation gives CASSLAPYNNSP. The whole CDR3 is CASSLAPYNNSPLHF.

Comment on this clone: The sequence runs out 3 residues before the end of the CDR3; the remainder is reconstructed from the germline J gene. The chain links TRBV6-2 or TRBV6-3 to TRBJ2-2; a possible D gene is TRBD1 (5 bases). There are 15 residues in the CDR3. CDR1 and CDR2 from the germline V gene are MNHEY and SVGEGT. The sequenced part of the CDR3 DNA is TGTGCCAGCAGTTGGGTCGAGTCTGGGGCCAACGTG. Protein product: CASSWVESGANV. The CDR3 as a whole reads CASSWVESGANVLFF.

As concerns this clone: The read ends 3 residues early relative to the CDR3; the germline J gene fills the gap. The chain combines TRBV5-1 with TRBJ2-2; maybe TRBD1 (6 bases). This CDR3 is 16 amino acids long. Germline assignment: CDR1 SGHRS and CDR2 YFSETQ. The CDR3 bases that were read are TGCGCCAGCAGCCCCTGGCAAAGACAGGAGGAAGAAAAG. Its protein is CASSPWQRQEEEK. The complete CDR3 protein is CASSPWQRQEEEKLFF.

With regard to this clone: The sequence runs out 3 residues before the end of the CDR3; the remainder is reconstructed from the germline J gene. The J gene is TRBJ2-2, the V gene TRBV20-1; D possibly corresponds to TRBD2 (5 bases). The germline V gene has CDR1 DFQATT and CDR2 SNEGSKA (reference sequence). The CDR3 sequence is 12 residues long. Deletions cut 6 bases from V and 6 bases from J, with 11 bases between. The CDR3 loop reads CSARTLPGELFF. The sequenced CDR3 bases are TGCAGTGCCCGGACTTTACCCGGGGAG.

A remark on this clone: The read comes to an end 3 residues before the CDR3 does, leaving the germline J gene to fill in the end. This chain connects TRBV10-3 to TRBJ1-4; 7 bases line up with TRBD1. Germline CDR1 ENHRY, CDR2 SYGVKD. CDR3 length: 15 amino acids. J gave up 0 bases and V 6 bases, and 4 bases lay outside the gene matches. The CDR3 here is CAISGQATTNEKLFF. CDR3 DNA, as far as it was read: TGTGCCATCAGCGGACAGGCAACAACTAATGAAAAA.

The CDR3 bases that were read are TGTGCCAGTAGTCCCCTAGCGGGCCCAGGGGAGACG. The encoded protein is CASSPLAGPGET. From start to end, the CDR3 is CASSPLAGPGETQYF. V usage is TRBV19 and J usage is TRBJ2-3; 8 nucleotides align to TRBD2. Read coverage stops 3 residues before the CDR3 terminus; the germline J gene supplies the remainder. This CDR3 has 15 amino acids. Looked up from germline, CDR1 is LNHDA and CDR2 is SQIVND (reference sequence).